The TCR beta chain under discussion was sequenced for a study of regulatory T cells in long-lasting Graves disease. The study, taken as a whole, reports: Thyroid tissue was not sampled; only peripheral blood was. Persistent cases of Graves' showed reduced TCR diversity relative to newly diagnosed patients.

The CDR3 length is 14 residues. Trimming cost V 0 bases and J 2 bases, with 7 bases left between them. Germline CDR1 is LNHNV and CDR2 is YYDKDF (reference sequence). This clonotype was counted a few times. The antigen is undetermined. Time point reported: persistent/refractory GD, antithyroid drugs over 5 years with positive TRAb. Making the TCR library involved RNA that had been extracted from PBMCs. The collection involved drawing approximately 9 milliliters of peripheral blood into EDTA tubes. iRepertoire HTBI primers and Arm-PCR of CDR3 regions built TCR beta libraries. MiXCR was run by TCRdb on the multiplex PCR reads, yielding one entry per CDR3 protein. The sample includes about 450,000 distinct CDR3 sequences, about 20% of them seen just once.

This specimen consisted of peripheral blood mononuclear cells (PBMCs), obtained when the disease was refractory, from a patient treated with antithyroid drugs. The origin of this receptor is a female donor with Graves disease. This chain joins TRBV15 and TRBJ2-5; TRBD1 might be the D (6 bases). The CDR3 bases are TGTGCCACCAGCAGAGATAGGGGGCAAGAGACCCAGTACTTC. Amino acid sequence: CATSRDRGQETQYF.